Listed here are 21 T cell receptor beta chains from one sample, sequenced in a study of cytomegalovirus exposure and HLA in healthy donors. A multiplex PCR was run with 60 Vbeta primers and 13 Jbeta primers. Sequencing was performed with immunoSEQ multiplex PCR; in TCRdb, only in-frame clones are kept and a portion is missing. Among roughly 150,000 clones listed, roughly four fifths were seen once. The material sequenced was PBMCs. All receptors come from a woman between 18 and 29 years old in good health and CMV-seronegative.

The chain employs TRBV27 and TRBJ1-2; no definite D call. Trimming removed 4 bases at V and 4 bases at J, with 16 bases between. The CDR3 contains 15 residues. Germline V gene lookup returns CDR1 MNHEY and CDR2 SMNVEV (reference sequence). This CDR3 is CASSWEGAGVYGYTF. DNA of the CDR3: TGTGCCAGCAGTTGGGAGGGCGCAGGAGTCTATGGCTACACCTTC.

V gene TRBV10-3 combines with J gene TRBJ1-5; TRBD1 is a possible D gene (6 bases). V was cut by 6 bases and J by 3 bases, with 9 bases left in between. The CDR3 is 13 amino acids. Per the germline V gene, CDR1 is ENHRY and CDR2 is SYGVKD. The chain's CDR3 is CAIRQGNNQPQHF. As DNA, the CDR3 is TGTGCCATCAGACAGGGTAACAATCAGCCCCAGCATTTT.

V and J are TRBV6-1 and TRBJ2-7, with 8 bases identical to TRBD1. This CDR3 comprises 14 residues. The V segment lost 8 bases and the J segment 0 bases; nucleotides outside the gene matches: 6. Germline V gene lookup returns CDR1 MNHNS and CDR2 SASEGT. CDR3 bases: TGTGCCAGCGGAAACAGGGGGAACTCCTACGAGCAGTACTTC. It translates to CASGNRGNSYEQYF.

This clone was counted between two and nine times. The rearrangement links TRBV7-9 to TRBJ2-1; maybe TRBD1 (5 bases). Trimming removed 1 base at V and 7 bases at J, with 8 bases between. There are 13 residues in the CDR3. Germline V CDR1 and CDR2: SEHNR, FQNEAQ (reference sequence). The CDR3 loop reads CASSLGSGNEQFF. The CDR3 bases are TGTGCCAGCAGCTTAGGGTCAGGGAATGAGCAGTTCTTC.

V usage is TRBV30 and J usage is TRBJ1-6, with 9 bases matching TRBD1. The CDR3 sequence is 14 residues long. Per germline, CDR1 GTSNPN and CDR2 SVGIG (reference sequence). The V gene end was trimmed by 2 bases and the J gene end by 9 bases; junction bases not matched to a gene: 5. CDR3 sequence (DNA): TGTGCCTGGAGTCCCGGGACAGGGACTTCACCCCTCCACTTT. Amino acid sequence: CAWSPGTGTSPLHF.

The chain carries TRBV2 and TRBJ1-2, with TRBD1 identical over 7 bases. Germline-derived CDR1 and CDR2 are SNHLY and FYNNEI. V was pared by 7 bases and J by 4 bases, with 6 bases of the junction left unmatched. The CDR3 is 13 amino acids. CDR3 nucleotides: TGTGCCAGCAACCGACAGGGTAGCTATGGCTACACCTTC. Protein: CASNRQGSYGYTF.

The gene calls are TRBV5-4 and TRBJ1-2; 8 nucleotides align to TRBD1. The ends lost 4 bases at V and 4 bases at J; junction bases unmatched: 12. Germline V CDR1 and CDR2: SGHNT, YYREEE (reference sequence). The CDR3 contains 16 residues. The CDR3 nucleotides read TGTGCCAGCAGCCCAGGGGGGCAGGGGGCTACCTATGGCTACACCTTC. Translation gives CASSPGGQGATYGYTF.

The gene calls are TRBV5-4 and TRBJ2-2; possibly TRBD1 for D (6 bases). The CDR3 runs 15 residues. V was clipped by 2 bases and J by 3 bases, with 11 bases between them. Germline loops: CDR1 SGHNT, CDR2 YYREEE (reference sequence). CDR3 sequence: CASSFDAGDTGELFF. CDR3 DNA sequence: TGTGCCAGCAGCTTTGACGCAGGGGACACCGGGGAGCTGTTTTTT.

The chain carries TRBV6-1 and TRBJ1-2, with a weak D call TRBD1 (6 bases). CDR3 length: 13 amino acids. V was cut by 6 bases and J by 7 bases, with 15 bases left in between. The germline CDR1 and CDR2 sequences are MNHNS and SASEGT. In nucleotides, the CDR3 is TGTGCCAGCAGAGAACAGGGTGGAGCTGGCTACACCTTC. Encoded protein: CASREQGGAGYTF.

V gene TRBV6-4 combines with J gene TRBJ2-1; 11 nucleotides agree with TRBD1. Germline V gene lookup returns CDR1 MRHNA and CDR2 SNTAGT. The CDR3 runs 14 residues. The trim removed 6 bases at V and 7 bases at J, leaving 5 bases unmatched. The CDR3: CASSSGTGGNEQFF. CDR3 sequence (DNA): TGTGCCAGCAGCTCCGGGACAGGGGGGAATGAGCAGTTCTTC.

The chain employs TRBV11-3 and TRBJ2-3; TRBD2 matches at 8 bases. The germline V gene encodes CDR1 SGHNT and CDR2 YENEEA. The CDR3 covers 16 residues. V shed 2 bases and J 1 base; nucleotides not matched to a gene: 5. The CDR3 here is CASSLHYSGGTDTQYF. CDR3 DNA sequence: TGTGCCAGCAGCTTACATTATAGCGGGGGCACAGATACGCAGTATTTT.

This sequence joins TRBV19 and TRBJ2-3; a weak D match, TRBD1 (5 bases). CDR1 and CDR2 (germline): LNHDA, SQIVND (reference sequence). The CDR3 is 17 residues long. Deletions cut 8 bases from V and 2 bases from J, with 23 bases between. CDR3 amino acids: CASLNEHRNYYTDTQYF. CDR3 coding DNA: TGTGCCAGTCTCAATGAACACAGGAATTATTACACAGATACGCAGTATTTT.

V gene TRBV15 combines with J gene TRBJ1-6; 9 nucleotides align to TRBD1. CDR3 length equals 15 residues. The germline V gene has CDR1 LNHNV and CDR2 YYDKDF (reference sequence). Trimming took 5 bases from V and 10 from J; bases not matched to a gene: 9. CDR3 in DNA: TGTGCCACCAGCGGATCCGGGACAGGGAGCTCACCCCTCCACTTT. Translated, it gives CATSGSGTGSSPLHF.

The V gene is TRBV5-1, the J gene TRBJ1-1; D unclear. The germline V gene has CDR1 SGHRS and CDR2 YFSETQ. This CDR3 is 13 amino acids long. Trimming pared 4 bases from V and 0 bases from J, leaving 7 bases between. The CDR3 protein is CASSLDMNTEAFF. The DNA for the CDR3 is TGCGCCAGCAGCCTGGATATGAACACTGAAGCTTTCTTT.

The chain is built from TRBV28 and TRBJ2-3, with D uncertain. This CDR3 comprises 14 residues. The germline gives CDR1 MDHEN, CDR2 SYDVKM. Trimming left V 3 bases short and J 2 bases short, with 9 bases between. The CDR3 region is CASSFWLTTDTQYF. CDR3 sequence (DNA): TGTGCCAGCAGTTTCTGGCTCACCACAGATACGCAGTATTTT. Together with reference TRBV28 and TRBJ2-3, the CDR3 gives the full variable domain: DVKVTQSSRYLVKRTGEKVFLECVQDMDHENMFWYRQDPGLGLRLIYFSYDVKMKEKGDIPEGYSVSREKKERFSLILESASTNQTSMYLCASSFWLTTDTQYFGPGTRLTVL.

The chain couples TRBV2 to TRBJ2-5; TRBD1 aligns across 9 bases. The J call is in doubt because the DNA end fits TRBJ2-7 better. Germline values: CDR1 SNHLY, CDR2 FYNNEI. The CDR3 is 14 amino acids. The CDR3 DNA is TGTGCCAGCAGCACCCGGACAGGGGTCTACGAGCAGTACTTC. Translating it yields CASSTRTGVYEQYF.

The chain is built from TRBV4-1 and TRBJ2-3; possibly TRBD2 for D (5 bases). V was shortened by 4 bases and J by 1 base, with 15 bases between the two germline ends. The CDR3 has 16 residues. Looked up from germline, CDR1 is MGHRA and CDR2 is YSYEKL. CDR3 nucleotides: TGCGCCAGCAGCCTCCCTCAGGCGGGCCGCACAGATACGCAGTATTTT. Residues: CASSLPQAGRTDTQYF.

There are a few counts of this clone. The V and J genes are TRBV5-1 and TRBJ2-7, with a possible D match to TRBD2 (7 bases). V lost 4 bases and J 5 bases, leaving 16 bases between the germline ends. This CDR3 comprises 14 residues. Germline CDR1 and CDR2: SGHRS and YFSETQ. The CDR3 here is CASSPLGGGHEQYF. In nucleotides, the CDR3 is TGCGCCAGCAGCCCCTTAGGGGGGGGCCACGAGCAGTACTTC. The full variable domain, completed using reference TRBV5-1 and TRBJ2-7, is KAGVTQTPRYLIKTRGQQVTLSCSPISGHRSVSWYQQTPGQGLQFLFEYFSETQRNKGNFPGRFSGRQFSNSRSEMNVSTLELGDSALYLCASSPLGGGHEQYFGPGTRLTVT.

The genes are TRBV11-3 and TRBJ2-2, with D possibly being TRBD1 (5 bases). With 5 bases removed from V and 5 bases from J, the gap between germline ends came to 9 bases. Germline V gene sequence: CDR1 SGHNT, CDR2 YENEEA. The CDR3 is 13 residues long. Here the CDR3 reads CASSGAPTGELFF. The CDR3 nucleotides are TGTGCCAGCAGCGGGGCTCCGACCGGGGAGCTGTTTTTT.

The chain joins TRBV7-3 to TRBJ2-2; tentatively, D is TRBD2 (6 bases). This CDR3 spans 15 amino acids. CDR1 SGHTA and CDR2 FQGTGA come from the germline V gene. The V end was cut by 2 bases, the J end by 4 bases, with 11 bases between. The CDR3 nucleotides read TGTGCCAGCAGCTTAGGTTCGGGACTCACCGGGGAGCTGTTTTTT. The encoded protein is CASSLGSGLTGELFF.

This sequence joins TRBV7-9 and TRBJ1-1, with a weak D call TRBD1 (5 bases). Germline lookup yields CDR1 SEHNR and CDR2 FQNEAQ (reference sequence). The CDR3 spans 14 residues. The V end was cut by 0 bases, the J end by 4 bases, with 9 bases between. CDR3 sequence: CASSLAMGGTEAFF. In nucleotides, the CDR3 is TGTGCCAGCAGCTTAGCGATGGGGGGCACTGAAGCTTTCTTT.